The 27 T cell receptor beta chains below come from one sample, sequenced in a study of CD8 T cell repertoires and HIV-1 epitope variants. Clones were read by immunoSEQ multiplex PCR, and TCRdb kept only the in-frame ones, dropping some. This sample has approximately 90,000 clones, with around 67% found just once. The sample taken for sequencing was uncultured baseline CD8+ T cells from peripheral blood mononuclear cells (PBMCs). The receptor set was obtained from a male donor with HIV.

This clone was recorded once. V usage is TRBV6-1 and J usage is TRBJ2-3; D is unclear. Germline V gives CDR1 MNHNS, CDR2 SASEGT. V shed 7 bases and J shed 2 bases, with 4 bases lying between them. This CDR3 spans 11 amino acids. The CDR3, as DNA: TGTGCCAGCACGCCCACAGATACGCAGTATTTT. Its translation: CASTPTDTQYF.

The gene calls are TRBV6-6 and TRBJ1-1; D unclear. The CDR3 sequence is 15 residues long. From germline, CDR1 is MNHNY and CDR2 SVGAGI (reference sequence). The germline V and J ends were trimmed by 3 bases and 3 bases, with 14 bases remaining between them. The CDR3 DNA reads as TGTGCCAGCAGTTATCTAAGGGTTATGGACACTGAAGCTTTCTTT. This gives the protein CASSYLRVMDTEAFF.

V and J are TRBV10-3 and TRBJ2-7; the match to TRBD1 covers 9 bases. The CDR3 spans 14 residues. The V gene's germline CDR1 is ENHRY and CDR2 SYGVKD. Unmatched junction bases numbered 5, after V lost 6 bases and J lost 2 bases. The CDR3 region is CAIRDRGATYEQYF. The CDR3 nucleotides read TGTGCCATCAGGGACAGGGGCGCTACCTACGAGCAGTACTTC.

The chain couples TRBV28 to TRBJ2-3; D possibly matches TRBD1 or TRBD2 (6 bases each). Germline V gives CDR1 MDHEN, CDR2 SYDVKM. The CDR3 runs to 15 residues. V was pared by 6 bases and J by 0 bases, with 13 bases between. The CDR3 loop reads CASSYRGPSTDTQYF. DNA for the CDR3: TGTGCCAGCAGCTACCGGGGGCCAAGCACAGATACGCAGTATTTT. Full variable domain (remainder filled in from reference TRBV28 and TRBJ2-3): DVKVTQSSRYLVKRTGEKVFLECVQDMDHENMFWYRQDPGLGLRLIYFSYDVKMKEKGDIPEGYSVSREKKERFSLILESASTNQTSMYLCASSYRGPSTDTQYFGPGTRLTVL.

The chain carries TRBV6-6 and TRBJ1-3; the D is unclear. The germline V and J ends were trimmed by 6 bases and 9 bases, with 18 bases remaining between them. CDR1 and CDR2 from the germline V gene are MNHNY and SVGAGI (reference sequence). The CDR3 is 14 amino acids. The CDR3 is CASSPGPGRTTIYF. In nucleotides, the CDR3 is TGTGCCAGCAGCCCCGGGCCGGGGAGGACCACCATATATTTT.

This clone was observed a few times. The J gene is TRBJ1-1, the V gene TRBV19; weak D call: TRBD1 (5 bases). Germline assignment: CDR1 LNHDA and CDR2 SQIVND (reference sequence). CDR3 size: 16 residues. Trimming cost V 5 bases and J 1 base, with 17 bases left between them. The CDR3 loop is CASSRWGGRRNTEAFF. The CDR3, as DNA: TGTGCCAGTAGTCGGTGGGGGGGAAGGAGGAACACTGAAGCTTTCTTT.

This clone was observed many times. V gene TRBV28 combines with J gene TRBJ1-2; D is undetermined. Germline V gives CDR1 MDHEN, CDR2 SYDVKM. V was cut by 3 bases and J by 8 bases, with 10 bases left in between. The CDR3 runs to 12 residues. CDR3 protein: CASSFETTGYTF. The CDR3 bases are TGTGCCAGCAGTTTTGAGACGACGGGCTACACCTTC.

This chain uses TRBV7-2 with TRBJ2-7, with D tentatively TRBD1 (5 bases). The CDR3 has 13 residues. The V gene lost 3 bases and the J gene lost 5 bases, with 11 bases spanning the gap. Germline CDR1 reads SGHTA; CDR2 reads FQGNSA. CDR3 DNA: TGTGCCAGCAGCTTTGTCAGGGAAAACGAGCAGTACTTC. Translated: CASSFVRENEQYF.

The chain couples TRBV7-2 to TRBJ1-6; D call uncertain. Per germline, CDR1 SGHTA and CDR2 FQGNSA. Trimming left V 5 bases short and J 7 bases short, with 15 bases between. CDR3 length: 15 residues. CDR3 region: CASSLHWVSNSPLHF. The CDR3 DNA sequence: TGTGCCAGCAGCCTCCATTGGGTCTCAAATTCACCCCTCCACTTT.

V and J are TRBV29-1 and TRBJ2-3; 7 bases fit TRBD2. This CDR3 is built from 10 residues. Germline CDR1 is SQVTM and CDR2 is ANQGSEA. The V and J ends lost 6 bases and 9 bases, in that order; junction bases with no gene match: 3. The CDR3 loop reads CSVGEGTQYF. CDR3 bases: TGCAGCGTAGGGGAGGGCACGCAGTATTTT.

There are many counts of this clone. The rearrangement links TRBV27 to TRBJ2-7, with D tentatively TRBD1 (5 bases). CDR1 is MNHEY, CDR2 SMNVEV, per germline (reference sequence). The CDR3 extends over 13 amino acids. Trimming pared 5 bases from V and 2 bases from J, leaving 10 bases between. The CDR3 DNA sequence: TGTGCCAGCAGTCGACAGAGGACCTACGAGCAGTACTTC. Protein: CASSRQRTYEQYF.

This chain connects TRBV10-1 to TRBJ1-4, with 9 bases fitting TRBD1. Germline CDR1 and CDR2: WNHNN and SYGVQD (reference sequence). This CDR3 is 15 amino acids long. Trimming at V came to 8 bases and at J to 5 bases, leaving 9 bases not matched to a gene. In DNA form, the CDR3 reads TGCGCCAGCGGCGAGGGACAGGGTGTAAATGAAAAACTGTTTTTT. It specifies CASGEGQGVNEKLFF.

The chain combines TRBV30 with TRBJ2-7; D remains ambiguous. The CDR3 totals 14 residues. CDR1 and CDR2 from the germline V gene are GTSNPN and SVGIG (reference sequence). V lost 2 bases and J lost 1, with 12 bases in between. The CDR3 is CAWSPDRSSYEQYF. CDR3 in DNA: TGTGCCTGGAGTCCCGACCGTAGTTCCTACGAGCAGTACTTC.

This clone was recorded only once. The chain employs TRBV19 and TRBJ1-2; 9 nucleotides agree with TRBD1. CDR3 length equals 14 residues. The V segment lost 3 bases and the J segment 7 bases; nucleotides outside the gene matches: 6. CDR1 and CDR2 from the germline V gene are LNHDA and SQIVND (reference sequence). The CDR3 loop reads CASSIGDRAIGYTF. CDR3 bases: TGTGCCAGTAGTATTGGGGACAGGGCCATTGGCTACACCTTC.

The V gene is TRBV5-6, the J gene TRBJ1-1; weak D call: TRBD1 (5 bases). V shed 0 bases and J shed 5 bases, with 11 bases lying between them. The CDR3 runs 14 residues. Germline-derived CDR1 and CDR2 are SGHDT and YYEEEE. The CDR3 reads CASSLARAGTEAFF. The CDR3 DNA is TGTGCCAGCAGCTTGGCCAGGGCGGGGACTGAAGCTTTCTTT.

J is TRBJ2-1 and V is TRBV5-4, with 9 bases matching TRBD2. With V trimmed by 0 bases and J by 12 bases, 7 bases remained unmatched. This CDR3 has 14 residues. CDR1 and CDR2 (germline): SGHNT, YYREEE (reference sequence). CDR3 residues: CASSLGLAERGQFF. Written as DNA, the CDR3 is TGTGCCAGCAGCTTGGGACTAGCGGAGAGAGGGCAGTTCTTC.

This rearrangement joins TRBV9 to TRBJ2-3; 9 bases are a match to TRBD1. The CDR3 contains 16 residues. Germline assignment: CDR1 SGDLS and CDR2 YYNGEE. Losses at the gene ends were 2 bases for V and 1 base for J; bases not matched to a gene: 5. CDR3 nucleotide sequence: TGTGCCAGCAGCGTGGGACAGGGCCCTGGCACAGATACGCAGTATTTT. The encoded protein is CASSVGQGPGTDTQYF. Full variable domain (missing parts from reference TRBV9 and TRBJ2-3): DSGVTQTPKHLITATGQRVTLRCSPRSGDLSVYWYQQSLDQGLQFLIQYYNGEERAKGNILERFSAQQFPDLHSELNLSSLELGDSALYFCASSVGQGPGTDTQYFGPGTRLTVL.

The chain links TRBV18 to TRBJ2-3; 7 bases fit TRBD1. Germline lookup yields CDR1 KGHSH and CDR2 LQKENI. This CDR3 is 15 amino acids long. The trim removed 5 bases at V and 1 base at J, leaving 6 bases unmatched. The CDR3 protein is CASSSGQPRTDTQYF. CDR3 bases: TGTGCCAGCTCATCGGGACAGCCCCGCACAGATACGCAGTATTTT.

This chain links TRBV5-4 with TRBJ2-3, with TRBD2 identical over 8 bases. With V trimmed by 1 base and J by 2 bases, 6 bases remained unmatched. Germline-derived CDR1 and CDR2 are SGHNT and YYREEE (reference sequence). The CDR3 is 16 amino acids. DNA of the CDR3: TGTGCCAGCAGCTTGTACACTAGCGGCTTCACAGATACGCAGTATTTT. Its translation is CASSLYTSGFTDTQYF.

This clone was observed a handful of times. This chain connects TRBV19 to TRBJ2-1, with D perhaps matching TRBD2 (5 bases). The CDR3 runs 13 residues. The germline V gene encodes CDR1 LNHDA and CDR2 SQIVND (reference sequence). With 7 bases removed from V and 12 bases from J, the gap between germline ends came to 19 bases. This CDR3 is CASTEAPGTLQFF. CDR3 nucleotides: TGTGCCAGTACCGAGGCACCGGGAACCCTGCAGTTCTTC.

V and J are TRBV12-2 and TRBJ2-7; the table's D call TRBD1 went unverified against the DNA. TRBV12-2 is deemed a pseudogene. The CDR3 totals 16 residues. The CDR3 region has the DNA TGTGCAAGTCGCTTACGGGTAGGGACAGGGGGCAACGAGCAGTACTTC. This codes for CASRLRVGTGGNEQYF.

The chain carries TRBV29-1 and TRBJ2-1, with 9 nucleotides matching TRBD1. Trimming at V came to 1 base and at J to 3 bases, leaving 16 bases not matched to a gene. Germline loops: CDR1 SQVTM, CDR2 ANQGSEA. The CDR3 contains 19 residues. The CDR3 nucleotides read TGCAGCGTTGAAGCGTTGAGACAGGGGGTTATGAGAGTCTACAATGAGCAGTTCTTC. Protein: CSVEALRQGVMRVYNEQFF.

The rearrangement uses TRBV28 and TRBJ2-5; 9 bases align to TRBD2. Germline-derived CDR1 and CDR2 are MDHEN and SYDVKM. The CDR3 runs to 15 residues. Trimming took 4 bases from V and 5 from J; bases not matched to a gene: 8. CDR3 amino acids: CASSSSGEGGETQYF. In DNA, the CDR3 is TGTGCCAGCAGTTCTAGCGGGGAGGGCGGGGAGACCCAGTACTTC. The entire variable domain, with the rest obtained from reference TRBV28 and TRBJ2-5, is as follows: DVKVTQSSRYLVKRTGEKVFLECVQDMDHENMFWYRQDPGLGLRLIYFSYDVKMKEKGDIPEGYSVSREKKERFSLILESASTNQTSMYLCASSSSGEGGETQYFGPGTRLLVL.

DNA for the CDR3: TGCAGTGCGTCGGGGTCCACTGAAGCTTTCTTT. Its protein product is CSASGSTEAFF. This chain connects TRBV20-1 to TRBJ1-1; D gene ambiguous. Trimming removed 6 bases from V and 4 bases from J, with 9 bases in between. Per the germline V gene, CDR1 is DFQATT and CDR2 is SNEGSKA (reference sequence). There are 11 residues in the CDR3.

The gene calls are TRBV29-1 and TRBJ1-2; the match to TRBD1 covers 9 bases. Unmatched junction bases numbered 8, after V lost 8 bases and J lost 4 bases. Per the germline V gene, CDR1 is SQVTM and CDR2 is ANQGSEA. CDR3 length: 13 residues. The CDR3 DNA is TGCAGCATACTCACAGGGGGCGGCTATGGCTACACCTTC. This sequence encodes CSILTGGGYGYTF.

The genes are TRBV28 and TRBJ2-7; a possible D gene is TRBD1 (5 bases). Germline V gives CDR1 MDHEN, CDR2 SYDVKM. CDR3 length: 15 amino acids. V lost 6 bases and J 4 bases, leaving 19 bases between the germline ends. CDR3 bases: TGTGCCAGCAGGCGCAAGACAGAAGGCGGTTACGAGCAGTACTTC. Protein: CASRRKTEGGYEQYF.

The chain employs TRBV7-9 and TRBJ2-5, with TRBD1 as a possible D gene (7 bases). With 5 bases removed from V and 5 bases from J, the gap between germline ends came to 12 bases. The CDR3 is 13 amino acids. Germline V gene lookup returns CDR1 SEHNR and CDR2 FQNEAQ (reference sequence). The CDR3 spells CASSAAGGETQYF. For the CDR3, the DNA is TGTGCCAGCAGCGCCGCAGGGGGGGAGACCCAGTACTTC.